This T cell receptor (beta chain) is drawn from a study of T-cell memory formation after mild COVID-19. Study-level results: Shrinking CD4+ clones were chiefly CM and EM; CD8+ ones were chiefly EMRA. Prior to infection, memory already included some responding clones, suggesting cross-reactive memory joined. Later expanders leaned toward CD4+, whereas clones contracting from day 15 to 85 were balanced CD4/CD8.

The germline V gene encodes CDR1 SGHTA and CDR2 FQGTGA. Trimming removed 6 bases from V and 0 bases from J; junction bases left unmatched: 7. This CDR3 is 16 amino acids long. TCRdb passed the 5' RACE reads through MiXCR, listing each CDR3 protein once. The repertoire holds approximately 350,000 distinct CDR3 sequences, with around 28% as singletons. On this clonotype: Its target is unknown.

V usage is TRBV7-3 and J usage is TRBJ2-3; TRBD2 agrees at 9 bases. The sequenced sample was PBMCs or a T cell subset sorted from them (not recorded which). The sequence came from an adult woman who had mild COVID-19 (a few samples of this study predate the infection). Cell type and time point are not known. CDR3 nucleotides: TGTGCCAGCAGTTCAATAGCGGGGGTTAGCACAGATACGCAGTATTTT. Translation gives CASSSIAGVSTDTQYF.